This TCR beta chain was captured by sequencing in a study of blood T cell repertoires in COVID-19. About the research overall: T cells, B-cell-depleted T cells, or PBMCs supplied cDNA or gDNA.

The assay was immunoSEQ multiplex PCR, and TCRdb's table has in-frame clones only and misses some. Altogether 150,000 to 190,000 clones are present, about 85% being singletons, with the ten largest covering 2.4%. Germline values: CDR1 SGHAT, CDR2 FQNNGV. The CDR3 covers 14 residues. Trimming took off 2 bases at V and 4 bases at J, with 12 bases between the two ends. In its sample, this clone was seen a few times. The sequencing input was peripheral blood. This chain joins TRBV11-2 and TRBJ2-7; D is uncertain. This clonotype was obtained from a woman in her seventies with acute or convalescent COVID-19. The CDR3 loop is CASSLQLGPYEQYF. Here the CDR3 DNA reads TGTGCCAGCAGCTTACAGTTGGGCCCATACGAGCAGTACTTC.